A single sample gave rise to the 18 T cell receptor beta chains below, sequenced in a study of shared clonotypes between healthy human individuals. Naive-designated CD8 cells lacked CD45RO, were positively enriched for CCR7, and omitted terminally differentiated effector memory CD45RA+ cells. The data were produced by immunoSEQ multiplex PCR, yet TCRdb's version contains in-frame clones alone and is incomplete. Counted here are about 2 million clones, 85% to 95% occurring once; the ten biggest clones make up around 1%. The specimen was naive CD8+ T cells sorted from blood. These receptors were obtained from a man between 18 and 35 years old in good health.

The rearrangement uses TRBV7-8 and TRBJ1-5; no clear D gene. Germline assignment: CDR1 SGHVS and CDR2 FQNEAQ. The CDR3 sequence is 14 residues long. V was shortened by 1 base and J by 3 bases, with 7 bases between the two germline ends. CDR3 loop: CASSLGTDNQPQHF. The CDR3 nucleotides read TGTGCCAGCAGCTTAGGGACGGACAATCAGCCCCAGCATTTT.

With respect to this clone: The sample holds other DNA sequences that translate to the same CDR3. The chain uses TRBV7-9 and TRBJ1-2; D ambiguous. V lost 4 bases and J 4 bases, leaving 7 bases between the germline ends. Germline V CDR1 and CDR2: SEHNR, FQNEAQ (reference sequence). The CDR3 runs 12 residues. CDR3 nucleotides: TGTGCCAGCAGCTCAGATTTCTATGGCTACACCTTC. Protein sequence: CASSSDFYGYTF. Drawing the rest from reference TRBV7-9 and TRBJ1-2, the complete variable domain is DTGVSQNPRHKITKRGQNVTFRCDPISEHNRLYWYRQTLGQGPEFLTYFQNEAQLEKSRLLSDRFSAERPKGSFSTLEIQRTEQGDSAMYLCASSSDFYGYTFGSGTRLTVV.

The V gene is TRBV5-1, the J gene TRBJ2-3; D may be TRBD2 (5 bases). CDR1 is SGHRS and CDR2 is YFSETQ in the germline V gene. V lost 4 bases to trimming and J lost 4 bases, with 19 bases between them. CDR3 length equals 16 residues. CDR3 amino acids: CASSPEEPSLSDTQYF. The CDR3, as DNA: TGCGCCAGCAGCCCTGAAGAACCTAGCTTATCAGATACGCAGTATTTT.

V is TRBV11-2 and J is TRBJ1-2; TRBD1 might be the D (6 bases). Trimming took 0 bases from V and 6 from J, leaving 11 bases between them. The CDR3 runs 14 residues. The germline V gene has CDR1 SGHAT and CDR2 FQNNGV. The CDR3: CASSLEGAFDGYTF. The CDR3 DNA reads TGTGCCAGCAGCTTAGAGGGGGCATTCGATGGCTACACCTTC.

The chain uses TRBV9 and TRBJ2-5; D is uncertain. The germline V gene encodes CDR1 SGDLS and CDR2 YYNGEE. The CDR3 spans 15 residues. V dropped 6 bases and J dropped 0 bases, with 15 bases sitting between them. The CDR3, as DNA: TGTGCCAGCACCTCAGACGGTGGGTACCAAGAGACCCAGTACTTC. Translating it yields CASTSDGGYQETQYF.

CDR3 in DNA: TGTGCCAGCAGTTGGGAAGGGGGTTCCCTCTACGAGCAGTACTTC. Translated: CASSWEGGSLYEQYF. V usage is TRBV27 and J usage is TRBJ2-7, with D maybe TRBD1 (6 bases). Germline loops: CDR1 MNHEY, CDR2 SMNVEV (reference sequence). The CDR3 contains 15 residues. Trimming cost V 4 bases and J 3 bases, with 16 bases left between them.

The chain combines TRBV7-3 with TRBJ2-3; D is perhaps TRBD1 or TRBD2 (6 bases each). The CDR3 spans 14 residues. V was cut by 7 bases and J by 2 bases, with 13 bases left in between. The V gene's germline CDR1 is SGHTA and CDR2 FQGTGA. The CDR3 loop reads CASKEGVLTDTQYF. CDR3 nucleotides: TGTGCCAGCAAGGAGGGGGTACTCACAGATACGCAGTATTTT.

CDR3 DNA: TGTGCCAGCAGCTTGGGAGAACGCTCCTACGAGCAGTACTTC. Its translation is CASSLGERSYEQYF. The chain uses TRBV5-4 and TRBJ2-7; D is uncertain. CDR1 is SGHNT, CDR2 YYREEE, per germline (reference sequence). The CDR3 extends over 14 amino acids. The germline V and J ends were trimmed by 0 bases and 0 bases, with 7 bases remaining between them.

This clone was seen a handful of times. V usage is TRBV6-1 and J usage is TRBJ1-2, with D unresolved. V dropped 2 bases and J dropped 3 bases, with 4 bases sitting between them. Germline V gives CDR1 MNHNS, CDR2 SASEGT. This CDR3 comprises 12 residues. The CDR3 here is CASSEKYYGYTF. In DNA form, the CDR3 reads TGTGCCAGCAGTGAAAAGTACTATGGCTACACCTTC.

In this sample, this clone turned up once. This chain uses TRBV7-6 with TRBJ1-1; D perhaps matches TRBD1 (5 bases). This CDR3 is built from 14 residues. Trimming removed 1 base at V and 6 bases at J, with 12 bases between. Germline V gives CDR1 SGHVS, CDR2 FNYEAQ. This CDR3 reads CASSLGGRGAEAFF. Here the CDR3 DNA reads TGTGCCAGCAGCTTAGGAGGGCGGGGGGCTGAAGCTTTCTTT.

The chain combines TRBV6-5 with TRBJ2-1; TRBD1 might be the D (5 bases). Deletions cut 0 bases from V and 5 bases from J, with 8 bases between. The germline V gene has CDR1 MNHEY and CDR2 SVGAGI. The CDR3 is 14 amino acids. The CDR3 DNA reads TGTGCCAGCAGTTACTCCGGACAAGACAATGAGCAGTTCTTC. This encodes CASSYSGQDNEQFF.

V gene TRBV15 combines with J gene TRBJ2-4, with D possibly being TRBD1 (7 bases). The V gene lost 0 bases and the J gene lost 8 bases, with 20 bases spanning the gap. CDR1 and CDR2 from the germline V gene are LNHNV and YYDKDF (reference sequence). CDR3 length: 17 residues. The CDR3 DNA sequence: TGTGCCACCAGCAGAGATAGGGGCTCAGGGGGGAGTTACATTCAGTACTTC. This codes for CATSRDRGSGGSYIQYF.

The chain carries TRBV7-8 and TRBJ2-1; 9 positions agree with TRBD2. The germline CDR1 and CDR2 sequences are SGHVS and FQNEAQ. This CDR3 spans 14 amino acids. Unmatched junction bases numbered 5, after V lost 5 bases and J lost 6 bases. In nucleotides, the CDR3 is TGTGCCAGCAGCCTAGGACTAGCGACCAATGAGCAGTTCTTC. This codes for CASSLGLATNEQFF.

The chain recombines TRBV28 with TRBJ2-5; D not resolved. This CDR3 comprises 15 residues. V lost 3 bases and J 3 bases, leaving 14 bases between the germline ends. CDR1 MDHEN and CDR2 SYDVKM come from the germline V gene. Here the CDR3 DNA reads TGTGCCAGCAGTTTTCATTTAGGGTCGAAAGAGACCCAGTACTTC. Its protein product is CASSFHLGSKETQYF.

The gene calls are TRBV28 and TRBJ2-3; D is tentatively TRBD1 or TRBD2 (5 bases each). The CDR3 totals 15 residues. V lost 3 bases and J lost 1, with 11 bases in between. Germline assignment: CDR1 MDHEN and CDR2 SYDVKM. The CDR3, as DNA: TGTGCCAGCAGTTTTTACGGGGACGGCACAGATACGCAGTATTTT. Its translation: CASSFYGDGTDTQYF. Combining the CDR3 with reference TRBV28 and TRBJ2-3 gives the whole variable domain DVKVTQSSRYLVKRTGEKVFLECVQDMDHENMFWYRQDPGLGLRLIYFSYDVKMKEKGDIPEGYSVSREKKERFSLILESASTNQTSMYLCASSFYGDGTDTQYFGPGTRLTVL.

The CDR3 region is CASSHTRGRNVNTEAFF. DNA for the CDR3: TGTGCCAGCAGCCACACTCGGGGGCGCAACGTGAACACTGAAGCTTTCTTT. The chain joins TRBV7-9 to TRBJ1-1; possibly TRBD1 for D (6 bases). Trimming shortened V by 5 bases and J by 0 bases, and 19 bases separated the two germline ends. The CDR3 covers 17 residues. Germline CDR1 is SEHNR and CDR2 is FQNEAQ (reference sequence).

The chain is built from TRBV18 and TRBJ2-3; 7 bases fit TRBD2. The germline CDR1 and CDR2 sequences are KGHSH and LQKENI. V gave up 4 bases and J gave up 3 bases; unmatched junction bases: 4. This CDR3 has 14 residues. CDR3 nucleotides: TGTGCCAGCTCACGGGGAGGGGAAACAGATACGCAGTATTTT. It translates to CASSRGGETDTQYF.

As concerns this clone: The same CDR3 can be traced to other DNA sequences in this sample. The genes are TRBV4-3 and TRBJ2-7; either TRBD1 or TRBD2 may supply D (5 bases each). Trimming took off 1 base at V and 1 base at J, with 8 bases between the two ends. This CDR3 is built from 14 residues. Germline loops: CDR1 LGHNA, CDR2 YSLEER. The CDR3 spells CASSQGEGSYEQYF. CDR3 sequence (DNA): TGCGCCAGCAGCCAAGGCGAGGGGTCCTACGAGCAGTACTTC.